Included here is one TCR beta chain sequence, with context. Sequenced by immunoSEQ multiplex PCR; TCRdb stores in-frame clones only, minus some. The data hold 250,000 to 350,000 clones, with approximately 90% observed a single time. This sample was included in a study of blood T cell repertoires in COVID-19. Germline V gene data show CDR1 as SGDLS and CDR2 as YYNGEE. The ends were cut back, 4 bases at V and 4 bases at J, with 17 bases in the middle. The length of the CDR3 is 15 residues. The source of this sequence is a woman aged 45-65 years who had recovered from COVID-19. Material: peripheral blood. The chain uses TRBV9 and TRBJ1-1; perhaps TRBD1 as D (5 bases). CDR3 protein: CASSPRGGWSTEAFF. Written as DNA, the CDR3 is TGTGCCAGCAGCCCTAGGGGAGGGTGGTCCACTGAAGCTTTCTTT.